A single sample is the source of the 10 T cell receptor beta chains below, sequenced in a study of cytomegalovirus exposure and HLA in healthy donors. Amplification used 60 Vbeta primers and 13 Jbeta primers. Repertoires were generated with immunoSEQ multiplex PCR, while TCRdb's copy carries only in-frame clones and drops some. This table holds over 150,000 clones, under 80% found once. The sequenced material came from PBMCs. The receptors here all came from a man younger than 40 in good health and CMV-seronegative.

The chain carries TRBV7-8 and TRBJ2-7; D is undetermined. The germline V and J ends were trimmed by 5 bases and 7 bases, with 9 bases remaining between them. The CDR3 is 11 amino acids. The V gene's germline CDR1 is SGHVS and CDR2 FQNEAQ. The chain's CDR3 is CASSPAREQYF. In nucleotides, the CDR3 is TGTGCCAGCAGCCCGGCCAGGGAGCAGTACTTC.

This chain joins TRBV5-6 and TRBJ2-7, with 7 bases lining up with TRBD2. Germline CDR1 and CDR2: SGHDT and YYEEEE. This CDR3 spans 15 amino acids. V lost 0 bases, J lost 3 bases, and 6 bases stayed unmatched. CDR3 coding DNA: TGTGCCAGCAGCTTGGTGCGAGCGGGGTACTACGAGCAGTACTTC. Translating it yields CASSLVRAGYYEQYF.

The chain employs TRBV30 and TRBJ2-2, with TRBD2 matching 10 bases. Germline loops: CDR1 GTSNPN, CDR2 SVGIG (reference sequence). The CDR3 spans 14 residues. Trimming cost V 3 bases and J 4 bases; bases outside gene matches: 2. The CDR3 protein is CAWRLAGSTGELFF. The CDR3 nucleotides are TGTGCCTGGAGACTAGCGGGGAGCACCGGGGAGCTGTTTTTT.

The V and J genes are TRBV7-3 and TRBJ1-1; TRBD1 might be the D (5 bases). The CDR3 covers 14 residues. V was pared by 2 bases and J by 3 bases, with 10 bases between. Germline CDR1 reads SGHTA; CDR2 reads FQGTGA. CDR3 nucleotides: TGTGCCAGCAGCTTAGGAGGGGAGTACACTGAAGCTTTCTTT. Its protein is CASSLGGEYTEAFF.

The genes are TRBV7-9 and TRBJ2-7; possible D gene TRBD1, 5 bases. V lost 2 bases and J lost 6, with 8 bases in between. The germline gives CDR1 SEHNR, CDR2 FQNEAQ (reference sequence). The CDR3 has 12 amino acids. CDR3 bases: TGTGCCAGCAGCTTATGGGGCGGCGAGCAGTACTTC. Protein product: CASSLWGGEQYF.

The rearrangement uses TRBV5-1 and TRBJ2-3, with 13 bases fitting TRBD2. In germline, CDR1 is SGHRS, CDR2 YFSETQ. This CDR3 has 15 amino acids. J lost 6 bases, V lost 7 bases, and 8 bases had no gene match. Written as DNA, the CDR3 is TGCGCCAGCTGCACTAGCGGGGGGGCAACGGATACGCAGTATTTT. Its protein product is CASCTSGGATDTQYF.

This clone has more than one count but fewer than ten. The V and J genes are TRBV4-1 and TRBJ2-7; 8 bases line up with TRBD2. J was trimmed by 3 bases and V by 1 base; bases with no gene match: 5. This CDR3 comprises 15 residues. CDR1 is MGHRA and CDR2 is YSYEKL in the germline V gene. The CDR3 protein is CASSQALAGGYEQYF. The CDR3 region has the DNA TGCGCCAGCAGCCAAGCGTTGGCGGGGGGCTACGAGCAGTACTTC.

The CDR3 DNA follows: TGTGCCAGCAGACGGGGGACTAATGAAAAACTGTTTTTT. Protein product: CASRRGTNEKLFF. The genes are TRBV28 and TRBJ1-4; D possibly corresponds to TRBD1 (5 bases). Germline V gene data show CDR1 as MDHEN and CDR2 as SYDVKM. The CDR3 is made up of 13 amino acids. Trimming left V 6 bases short and J 2 bases short, with 7 bases between.

The V and J genes are TRBV5-4 and TRBJ2-5, with D possibly matching TRBD2 (5 bases). V lost 3 bases, J lost 3 bases, and 15 bases lay in between. This CDR3 contains 15 residues. Per germline, CDR1 SGHNT and CDR2 YYREEE (reference sequence). The CDR3 sequence: CASSSSGRGEETQYF. The CDR3 coding sequence is TGTGCCAGCAGCTCCTCTGGCCGGGGTGAAGAGACCCAGTACTTC.

This clone appeared a single time. The chain has TRBV19 and TRBJ2-5, with D hard to call. The J call is in doubt because the DNA end fits TRBJ2-7 better. CDR1 is LNHDA, CDR2 SQIVND, per germline (reference sequence). This CDR3 spans 14 amino acids. This CDR3 reads CASRNHVSSYEQYF. CDR3 in DNA: TGTGCCAGTAGGAATCACGTTAGCTCCTACGAGCAGTACTTC.